Each of the 16 T cell receptor beta chains below was sequenced from the same sample in a study of Ad26.COV2.S vaccination and SARS-CoV-2 variants. Treatment denoted: around 19 received Ad26.COV2.S at low or high dose, single or two shots; roughly five received placebo; per-sample allocation not given. Sample collection was performed on day 63 after the first vaccine or placebo injection. Data came from immunoSEQ multiplex PCR; TCRdb stores just in-frame clones and leaves some out. The repertoire includes around 400,000 clones, about four fifths of them detected once, and almost 7.5% sits in the top ten. The specimen was peripheral blood, collected in a trial of Ad26.COV2.S vaccine versus placebo. These receptors were collected from a person between 18 and 59 years old who received the Ad26.COV2.S COVID-19 vaccine or a placebo.

This clone came up once. The chain links TRBV21-1 to TRBJ2-7; the table gives TRBD2 as D, unverified against the DNA. TRBV21-1 is noted as a pseudogene. The CDR3 has 17 amino acids. DNA of the CDR3: TGTGCCAGCAGCTCTTTGGACTATACCGGGGGGGCCCACGAGCAGTACTTC. Protein product: CASSSLDYTGGAHEQYF.

The chain combines TRBV5-4 with TRBJ1-1; tentative D call: TRBD1 (5 bases). The CDR3 loop spans 14 amino acids. Trimming cost V 0 bases and J 1 base, with 7 bases left between them. Per the germline V gene, CDR1 is SGHNT and CDR2 is YYREEE (reference sequence). CDR3 region: CASSLGGENTEAFF. The CDR3 DNA reads TGTGCCAGCAGCTTGGGGGGCGAGAACACTGAAGCTTTCTTT.

V gene TRBV6-1 combines with J gene TRBJ1-1; the D is unclear. This CDR3 is built from 14 residues. The germline V gene encodes CDR1 MNHNS and CDR2 SASEGT. Trimming cost V 2 bases and J 5 bases, with 12 bases left between them. CDR3 DNA sequence: TGTGCCAGCAGTGAAATTTTGGGTCGGACTGAAGCTTTCTTT. Its protein is CASSEILGRTEAFF.

This rearrangement joins TRBV12-3 or TRBV12-4 to TRBJ2-2; 7 nucleotides line up with TRBD1. The V and J ends lost 6 bases and 6 bases, in that order; junction bases with no gene match: 4. The CDR3 covers 13 residues. CDR3 DNA: TGTGCCAGCAGACGCGACAGGGCCGGGGAGCTGTTTTTT. It yields the protein CASRRDRAGELFF.

The chain combines TRBV11-3 with TRBJ2-1; TRBD2 matches at 10 bases. This CDR3 region has 15 residues. V gave up 6 bases and J gave up 9 bases; unmatched junction bases: 11. The germline V gene has CDR1 SGHNT and CDR2 YENEEA. CDR3 in amino acids: CASRQIAGGWGEQFF. The CDR3 DNA reads TGTGCCAGCAGACAAATAGCGGGAGGCTGGGGTGAGCAGTTCTTC.

The CDR3 nucleotides read TGTGCCAGCAGTTCACAGGGGCGGACTAATGAAAAACTGTTTTTT. Its translation: CASSSQGRTNEKLFF. The V call is TRBV6-5, the J call TRBJ1-4; 7 nucleotides agree with TRBD1. The germline gives CDR1 MNHEY, CDR2 SVGAGI. The CDR3 runs to 15 residues. The trim removed 4 bases at V and 2 bases at J, leaving 4 bases unmatched.

This chain connects TRBV6-2 or TRBV6-3 to TRBJ1-5, with 9 positions matching TRBD1. CDR3 length: 16 amino acids. V lost 6 bases and J lost 3; bases outside the gene matches: 9. Germline CDR1 is MNHEY and CDR2 is SVGEGT. The CDR3 sequence: CASSPRGQGDNQPQHF. The CDR3 coding sequence is TGTGCCAGCAGCCCCCGGGGACAGGGTGACAATCAGCCCCAGCATTTT.

The rearrangement uses TRBV5-6 and TRBJ1-2; the match to TRBD1 covers 9 bases. This CDR3 has 13 amino acids. Germline CDR1 and CDR2: SGHDT and YYEEEE. The V and J ends lost 4 bases and 8 bases, in that order; junction bases with no gene match: 6. The CDR3 sequence: CASSRTGVRGYTF. CDR3 DNA: TGTGCCAGCAGCCGGACAGGGGTCAGGGGCTACACCTTC.

The chain has TRBV19 and TRBJ1-3; D may be TRBD1 (5 bases). Trimming stripped 2 bases from V and 3 bases from J, with 5 bases between. CDR1 and CDR2 (germline): LNHDA, SQIVND (reference sequence). The CDR3 consists of 13 residues. CDR3 sequence: CASSIQGGNTIYF. Written as DNA, the CDR3 is TGTGCCAGTAGTATACAGGGTGGAAACACCATATATTTT.

This chain connects TRBV10-3 to TRBJ2-5; D gene unclear. This CDR3 region has 14 residues. V lost 0 bases, J lost 3 bases, and 8 bases lay in between. Germline CDR1 and CDR2: ENHRY and SYGVKD. The CDR3 bases are TGTGCCATCAGTGAGTCGAGAGAGAAAGAGACCCAGTACTTC. Its protein product is CAISESREKETQYF.

The chain employs TRBV7-6 and TRBJ2-2, with 11 nucleotides matching TRBD2. Germline values: CDR1 SGHVS, CDR2 FNYEAQ. Unmatched junction bases numbered 7, after V lost 5 bases and J lost 2 bases. This CDR3 comprises 17 residues. The CDR3 nucleotides read TGTGCCAGCAGCCCGCAGACTAGCGGGATAAACACCGGGGAGCTGTTTTTT. Protein: CASSPQTSGINTGELFF.

The V call is TRBV18, the J call TRBJ1-2; D is perhaps TRBD1 (5 bases). The ends were cut back, 0 bases at V and 5 bases at J, with 16 bases in the middle. The germline V gene encodes CDR1 KGHSH and CDR2 LQKENI. The CDR3 is made up of 16 amino acids. For the CDR3, the DNA is TGTGCCAGCTCACCACCGAGCAGGGCAGGACTTTATGGCTACACCTTC. This codes for CASSPPSRAGLYGYTF.

This clone was seen once. V gene TRBV7-9 combines with J gene TRBJ2-2; D not certain. From germline, CDR1 is SEHNR and CDR2 FQNEAQ (reference sequence). V was cut by 2 bases and J by 6 bases, with 1 base left in between. There are 11 residues in the CDR3. CDR3 amino acids: CASSLSGELFF. In DNA, the CDR3 is TGTGCCAGCAGCTTATCCGGGGAGCTGTTTTTT.

This clone appeared a single time. The chain carries TRBV6-5 and TRBJ2-5, with 8 bases aligning to TRBD2. With V trimmed by 0 bases and J by 0 bases, 3 bases remained unmatched. This CDR3 region has 16 residues. Per the germline V gene, CDR1 is MNHEY and CDR2 is SVGAGI. CDR3 sequence (DNA): TGTGCCAGCAGTTACTCAGCGGGAGAGTACCAAGAGACCCAGTACTTC. It is translated as CASSYSAGEYQETQYF.

Concerning this clone itself: One end of the junction varies from germline; a read error may be responsible. This chain joins TRBV9 and TRBJ1-1, with D perhaps matching TRBD1 (6 bases). CDR1 and CDR2 (germline): SGDLS, YYNGEE. This CDR3 is 14 amino acids long. CDR3 sequence reads: CASSDRSGGLAPIF. CDR3 coding DNA: TGTGCCAGCAGCGACAGGTCTGGGGGGCTCGCGCCTATCTTT.

The CDR3 DNA sequence: TGTGCCAGTCGGAAAGAACAGGGGGGGAACGAGCAGTACTTC. Encoded protein: CASRKEQGGNEQYF. The J gene is TRBJ2-7, the V gene TRBV2, with TRBD1 as a possible D gene (8 bases). CDR3 length: 14 amino acids. From germline, CDR1 is SNHLY and CDR2 FYNNEI. Trimming pared 9 bases from V and 5 bases from J, leaving 20 bases between.